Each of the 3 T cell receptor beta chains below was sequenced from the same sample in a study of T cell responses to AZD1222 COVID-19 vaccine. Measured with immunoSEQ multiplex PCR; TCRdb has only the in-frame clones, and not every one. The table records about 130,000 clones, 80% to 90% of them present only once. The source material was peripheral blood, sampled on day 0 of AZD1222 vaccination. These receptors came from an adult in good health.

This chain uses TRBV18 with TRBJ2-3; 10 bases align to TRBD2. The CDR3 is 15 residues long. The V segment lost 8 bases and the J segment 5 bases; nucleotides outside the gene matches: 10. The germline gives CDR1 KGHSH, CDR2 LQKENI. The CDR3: CASREILAGVDTQYF. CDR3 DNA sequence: TGTGCCAGCAGAGAGATTCTAGCGGGGGTAGATACGCAGTATTTT. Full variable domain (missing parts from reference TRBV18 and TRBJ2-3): NAGVMQNPRHLVRRRGQEARLRCSPMKGHSHVYWYRQLPEEGLKFMVYLQKENIIDESGMPKERFSAEFPKEGPSILRIQQVVRGDSAAYFCASREILAGVDTQYFGPGTRLTVL.

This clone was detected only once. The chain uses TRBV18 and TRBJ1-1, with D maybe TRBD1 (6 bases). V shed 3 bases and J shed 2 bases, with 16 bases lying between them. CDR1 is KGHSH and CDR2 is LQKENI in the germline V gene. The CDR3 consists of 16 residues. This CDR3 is CASSPQNRDINTEAFF. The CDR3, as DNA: TGTGCCAGCTCACCGCAAAACAGGGACATAAACACTGAAGCTTTCTTT.

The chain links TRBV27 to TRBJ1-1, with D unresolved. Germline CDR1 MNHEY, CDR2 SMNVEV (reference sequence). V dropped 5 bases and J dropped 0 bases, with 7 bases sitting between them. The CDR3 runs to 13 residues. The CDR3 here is CASSRLVNTEAFF. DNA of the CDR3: TGTGCCAGCAGTCGCCTAGTGAACACTGAAGCTTTCTTT.